This TCR beta chain was recorded in a study of T cell repertoires in cytomegalovirus infection. Study overall: Matching HLA type and CMV infection were both indicated by public TCR beta signatures.

TCRdb recomputed calls from the reads with MiXCR, one row per CDR3 protein. The sample includes 310,000 or so distinct CDR3 sequences, 17% of them seen just once. The study, taken as a whole, reports: Identification of carriers of CMV plus the relevant HLA was performed using cumulative public TCR beta family frequency. CMV-specific TCR beta clonotypes restricted by HLA-C dominated the ex vivo response.

The germline CDR1 and CDR2 sequences are DFQATT and SNEGSKA (reference sequence). This CDR3 has 15 amino acids. V was clipped by 0 bases and J by 1 base; unmatched bases: 5. Remarks on this clonotype: What it binds is not known.

The source is a human donor in good health (CMV status not recorded). Some clones in this sample may be carry-over from other donors' samples. Sequencing was performed on PBMCs. This chain joins TRBV20-1 and TRBJ2-7; 8 bases are shared with TRBD2. The CDR3 DNA reads TGCAGTGCTAGAGATCTGACGGGGGGGTCCTACGAGCAGTACTTC. Protein sequence: CSARDLTGGSYEQYF.